This T cell receptor beta chain was identified during a study of CD8 T cells in ankylosing spondylitis. General observations from the study: A TCR beta motif of eight highly homologous variants appeared characteristic of ankylosing spondylitis blood.

TCRdb re-called the 5' RACE reads with MiXCR, one entry per CDR3 protein. The table lists fewer than 400,000 distinct CDR3 sequences, under 25% of them singletons. Comment on this clonotype: Its antigen remains unidentified.

V was cut by 0 bases and J by 8 bases, with 14 bases left in between. Germline-derived CDR1 and CDR2 are MNHEY and SVGAGI. The CDR3 extends over 15 amino acids. The sequencing input was blood, either unsorted or a sorted T cell fraction (not recorded which). The chain uses TRBV6-5 and TRBJ1-3; possibly TRBD1 for D (5 bases). This sequence originates from a male donor with ankylosing spondylitis. In DNA, the CDR3 is TGTGCCAGCAGTTACTCGGTTCGGAGAGGGGACACCATATATTTT. Protein: CASSYSVRRGDTIYF.